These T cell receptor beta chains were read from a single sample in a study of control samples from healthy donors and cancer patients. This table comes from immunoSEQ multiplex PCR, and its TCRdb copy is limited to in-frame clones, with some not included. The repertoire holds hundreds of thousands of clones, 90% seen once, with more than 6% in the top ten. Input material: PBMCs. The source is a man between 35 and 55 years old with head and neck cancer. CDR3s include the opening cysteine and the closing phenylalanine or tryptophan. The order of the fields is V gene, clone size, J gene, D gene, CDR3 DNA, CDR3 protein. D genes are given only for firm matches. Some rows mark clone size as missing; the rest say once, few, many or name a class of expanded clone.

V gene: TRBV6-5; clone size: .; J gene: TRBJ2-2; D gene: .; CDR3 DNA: TGTGCCACCTGGACCTTGGCCGGGGAGCTGTTTTTT; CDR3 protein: CATWTLAGELFF
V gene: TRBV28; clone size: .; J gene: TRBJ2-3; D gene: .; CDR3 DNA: TGTGCCTGCGGGACAGCTAGCACAGATACGCAGTATTTT; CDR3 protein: CACGTASTDTQYF
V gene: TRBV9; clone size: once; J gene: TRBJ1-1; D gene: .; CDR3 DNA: TGTGCCAGCAGCGCCGGGGTCACTGAAGCTTTCTTT; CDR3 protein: CASSAGVTEAFF
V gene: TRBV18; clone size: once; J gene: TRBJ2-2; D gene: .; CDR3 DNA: TGTGCCAGCTCGCCGACAGCGAACACCGGGGAGCTGTTTTTT; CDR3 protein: CASSPTANTGELFF
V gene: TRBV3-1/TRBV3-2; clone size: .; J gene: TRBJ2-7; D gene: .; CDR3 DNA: TGTGCCAGCAGCCAAGAAGCGTCGGGAGTGGAGTACTTC; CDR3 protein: CASSQEASGVEYF
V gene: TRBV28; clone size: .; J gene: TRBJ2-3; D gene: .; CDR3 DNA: TGTGCCAGCAGTTTCCCCTCCGGCACAGATACGCAGTATTTT; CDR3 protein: CASSFPSGTDTQYF
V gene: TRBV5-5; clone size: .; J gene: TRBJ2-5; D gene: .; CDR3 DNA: TGTGCCAGCAACCCTTCAGGGAGCAGGGTGACCGAGACCCAGTACTTC; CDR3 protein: CASNPSGSRVTETQYF
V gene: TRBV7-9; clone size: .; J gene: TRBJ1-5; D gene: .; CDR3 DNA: TGTGCCAGCAGCTTCGGGAGACAGCCCCAGCATTTT; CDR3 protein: CASSFGRQPQHF
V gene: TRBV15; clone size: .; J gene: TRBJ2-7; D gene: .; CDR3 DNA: TGTGCCACCAGCAGAGATCGTGGGCTCGAGCAGTACTTC; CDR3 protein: CATSRDRGLEQYF
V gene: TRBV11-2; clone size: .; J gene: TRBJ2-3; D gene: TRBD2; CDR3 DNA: TGTGCCAGCAGCTTAGCGGGAGGGCCGTCCGATACGCAGTATTTT; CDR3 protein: CASSLAGGPSDTQYF
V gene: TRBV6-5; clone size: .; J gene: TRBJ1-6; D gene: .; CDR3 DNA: TGTGCCAGCACCTCGGTTGGGGCCCTTAGTTCACCCCTCCACTTT; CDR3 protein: CASTSVGALSSPLHF
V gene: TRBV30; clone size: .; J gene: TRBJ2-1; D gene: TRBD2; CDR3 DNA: TGTGCCTGGAGTGTACGGACTAGCGGGAGGGCCCCTGAGCAGTTCTTC; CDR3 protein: CAWSVRTSGRAPEQFF
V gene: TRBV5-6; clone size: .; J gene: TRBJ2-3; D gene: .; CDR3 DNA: TGTGCCAGCAGCCGGGACTCCTCAGATACGCAGTATTTT; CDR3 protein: CASSRDSSDTQYF
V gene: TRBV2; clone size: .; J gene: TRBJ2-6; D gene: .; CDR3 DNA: TGTGCCAGCAGTGAGGAGGGCTCTGGGGCCAACGTCCTGACTTTC; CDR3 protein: CASSEEGSGANVLTF
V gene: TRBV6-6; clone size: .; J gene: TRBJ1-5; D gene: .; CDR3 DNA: TGTGCCAGCAGCCGATCCCGACAGTACGACAATCAGCCCCAGCATTTT; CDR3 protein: CASSRSRQYDNQPQHF
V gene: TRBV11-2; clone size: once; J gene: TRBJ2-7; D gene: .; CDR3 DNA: TGTGCCAGCAGCCCCAGACACAGGCCCTCCTACGAGCAGTACTTC; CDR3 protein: CASSPRHRPSYEQYF
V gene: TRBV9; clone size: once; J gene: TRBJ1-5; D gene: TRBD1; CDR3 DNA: TGTGCCAGCAGCGCACATACAGGGGATCAGCCCCAGCATTTT; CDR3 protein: CASSAHTGDQPQHF
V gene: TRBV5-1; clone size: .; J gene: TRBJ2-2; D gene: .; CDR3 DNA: TGCGCCAGCAGCTTGGCCGTAGGGGGCACCGGGGAGCTGTTTTTT; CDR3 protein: CASSLAVGGTGELFF
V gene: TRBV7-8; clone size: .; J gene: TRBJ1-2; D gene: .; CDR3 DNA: TGTGCCAGCAGCTTAGAGGGACCCCGCTATGGCTACACCTTC; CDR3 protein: CASSLEGPRYGYTF
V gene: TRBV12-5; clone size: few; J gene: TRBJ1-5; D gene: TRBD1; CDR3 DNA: TGTGCTAGTGGTTTCACGGGACAGGGGGCCACGGGACAGCCCCAGCATTTT; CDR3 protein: CASGFTGQGATGQPQHF
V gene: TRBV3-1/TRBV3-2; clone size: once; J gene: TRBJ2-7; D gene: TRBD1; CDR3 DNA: TGTGCCAGCAGCCACTCCCTCGACAGGGGAAAGCAGTACTTC; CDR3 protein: CASSHSLDRGKQYF
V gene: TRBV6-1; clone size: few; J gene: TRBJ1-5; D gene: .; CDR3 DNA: TGTGCCAGCAGTGTTACTCCCGTCAGTAGCAATCAGCCCCAGCATTTT; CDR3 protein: CASSVTPVSSNQPQHF